This T cell receptor beta chain was documented in a study of immune heterogeneity within non-small cell lung tumors. At 550 to 600 ng per sample, bulk tumor genomic DNA provided the template. From each primary tumor, several far-apart biopsies were obtained during surgery. It was patients with untreated, newly diagnosed non-small cell lung cancer who underwent curative surgery. Those donating were patients (newly diagnosed with non-small cell lung cancer) who were having surgery with curative intent. TCR beta CDR3 regions came from multiplex PCR with 32 forward V and 13 reverse J primers. Each CDR3 protein gets one entry after TCRdb re-called the multiplex PCR reads with MiXCR. In the table there are about 6,100 distinct CDR3 sequences, roughly 21% of which are singletons. There are 15 residues in the CDR3. V dropped 2 bases and J dropped 3; count of bases not matched to a gene: 5. Overall study results and limits: Identical dominant CDR3 beta clonotypes recurred among a patient's tumor sites, alongside site-unique high-frequency clones. Comparison across individual patients showed largely distinct high-frequency T-cell receptor beta clonotypes.

By share, this clonotype ranks as medium-sized. Its cognate antigen is unknown. Sequencing used lung tumor tissue. The chain is built from TRBV12-3 or TRBV12-4 and TRBJ2-7, with 9 bases fitting TRBD2. This TCR was sampled from a female donor with non-small cell lung cancer. The CDR3 sequence is CASSLQEAGGYEQYF. DNA of the CDR3: TGTGCCAGCAGTTTACAGGAAGCGGGAGGCTACGAGCAGTACTTC.